The rows below give T cell receptor beta chains drawn from one sample of a study of spatial heterogeneity in lung cancer. One entry per CDR3 protein results from TCRdb running MiXCR on the 5' RACE reads. The table has 20,000 to 25,000 distinct CDR3 sequences, roughly 7% seen once. The sequencing here drew on PBMCs, taken at surgery. These receptor sequences come from a male donor with early-stage non-small cell lung cancer. CDR3s include the opening cysteine and the closing phenylalanine or tryptophan. The D gene is left open where the match is weak. Not all rows give a size; the values are once, few, many and, for expanded clones, a class.

v_gene: TRBV24-1
d_gene: TRBD2
abundance: few
len: 16
j_gene: TRBJ2-1
CDR3nt: TGTGCCACCAGTGCCCATCGGGGGAGGGCCGATAATGAGCAGTTCTTC
CDR3aa: CATSAHRGRADNEQFF

v_gene: TRBV5-1
d_gene: TRBD1
abundance: many
len: 14
j_gene: TRBJ2-7
CDR3nt: TGCGCCAGCAGCTTCGAGACAGGGACGAACGAGCAGTACTTC
CDR3aa: CASSFETGTNEQYF

v_gene: TRBV7-2
d_gene: NA
abundance: NA
len: 14
j_gene: TRBJ2-3
CDR3nt: TGTGCCAGCAGCTTAGTACGGAGCACAGATACGCAGTATTTT
CDR3aa: CASSLVRSTDTQYF

v_gene: TRBV6-1
d_gene: NA
abundance: many
len: 11
j_gene: TRBJ2-2
CDR3nt: TGTGCCAGCACCGGGACCGGGGAGCTGTTTTTT
CDR3aa: CASTGTGELFF

v_gene: TRBV6-2/TRBV6-3
d_gene: NA
abundance: many
len: 15
j_gene: TRBJ2-6
CDR3nt: TGTGCCAGCAGTTACGGGGGCTCTGGGGCCAACGTCCTGACTTTC
CDR3aa: CASSYGGSGANVLTF

v_gene: TRBV24-1
d_gene: NA
abundance: many
len: 15
j_gene: TRBJ2-5
CDR3nt: TGTGCCACCAGTGATTTGCACGGGGGGCGTGGGACCCAGTACTTC
CDR3aa: CATSDLHGGRGTQYF

v_gene: TRBV29-1
d_gene: TRBD1
abundance: many
len: 14
j_gene: TRBJ1-1
CDR3nt: TGCAGCGTGGCCCGGACAGGGGCGAACACTGAAGCTTTCTTT
CDR3aa: CSVARTGANTEAFF

v_gene: TRBV24-1
d_gene: NA
abundance: NA
len: 14
j_gene: TRBJ2-5
CDR3nt: TGTGCCACCAGTGAGGCAGGTAGGGGAGAGACCCAGTACTTC
CDR3aa: CATSEAGRGETQYF

v_gene: TRBV28
d_gene: NA
abundance: many
len: 15
j_gene: TRBJ2-4
CDR3nt: TGTGCCAGCAGCGGGACTCATACAGCCAAAAACATTCAGTACTTC
CDR3aa: CASSGTHTAKNIQYF

v_gene: TRBV20-1
d_gene: NA
abundance: NA
len: 14
j_gene: TRBJ1-1
CDR3nt: TGCAGAGTCGGGACCGACCTTTGGAACACTGAAGCTTTCTTT
CDR3aa: CRVGTDLWNTEAFF

v_gene: TRBV11-2
d_gene: NA
abundance: many
len: 13
j_gene: TRBJ1-4
CDR3nt: TGTGCCAGCAGCTTATCCCCGAATGAAAAACTGTTTTTT
CDR3aa: CASSLSPNEKLFF

v_gene: TRBV12-3/TRBV12-4
d_gene: NA
abundance: few
len: 13
j_gene: TRBJ2-1
CDR3nt: TGTGCCAGCAGTAGCGGACGCTACAATGAGCAGTTCTTC
CDR3aa: CASSSGRYNEQFF

v_gene: TRBV6-6
d_gene: NA
abundance: many
len: 16
j_gene: TRBJ2-5
CDR3nt: TGTGCCAGCAGTAAAAATGCGGGCGGGAAGCAAGAGACCCAGTACTTC
CDR3aa: CASSKNAGGKQETQYF

v_gene: TRBV20-1
d_gene: TRBD1
abundance: few
len: 14
j_gene: TRBJ1-6
CDR3nt: TGCAGTGCTAGAGCGGGACAGATTAATTCACCCCTCCACTTT
CDR3aa: CSARAGQINSPLHF

v_gene: TRBV3-1
d_gene: NA
abundance: many
len: 12
j_gene: TRBJ1-2
CDR3nt: TGTGCCAGCAGCCAAGCATCCTATGGCTACACCTTC
CDR3aa: CASSQASYGYTF

v_gene: TRBV29-1
d_gene: NA
abundance: NA
len: 10
j_gene: TRBJ2-5
CDR3nt: TGCAGCGTTGTCGGAGAGACCCAGTACTTC
CDR3aa: CSVVGETQYF

v_gene: TRBV7-9
d_gene: NA
abundance: few
len: 13
j_gene: TRBJ2-5
CDR3nt: TGTGCCAGCAGCTTAAGGAGGGTAGAGACCCAGTACTTC
CDR3aa: CASSLRRVETQYF

v_gene: TRBV10-3
d_gene: NA
abundance: many
len: 13
j_gene: TRBJ1-2
CDR3nt: TGTGCCATCCTGAAGGATGGCGCGGGTGGCTACACCTTC
CDR3aa: CAILKDGAGGYTF